This TCR beta chain stems from a study of long-term antiretroviral therapy in people with HIV (dated by TCRdb to 2022 to 2024). Turning to the overall study: The earliest samples were collected roughly a decade before the 2015 WHO recommendation for immediate ART, at a time when ART was usually postponed until CD4 counts fell. A retrospective serial study tested whether ART initiation and durable HIV suppression were associated with changes in peripheral blood TRB repertoire composition and diversity. A total of some 210 cryopreserved PBMC samples were contributed to the cohort by 30 adults with confirmed HIV infection, with samples collected serially over a mean of 6 years (range 1-12). Of the 30 participants with HIV, about a dozen were female. Test extractions of a monoclonal T-cell line alongside fewer than 40 polyclonal samples showed no cross-contamination during QIAcube processing.

On this clone itself: No antigen is known for it. No much larger clonotype is one base removed from it; base qualities were not supplied.

The immunoSEQ hsTCRB v3.0 assay was used at survey level resolution to sequence the TRB variable region. A depth of about 35,000-55,000 T-cell genomes per sample was targeted for TRB sequencing. An Illumina MiSeq with a v3 150-cycle kit was used to sequence the pooled TRB libraries. The study's processing was this. Repertoire analysis was performed in R inside a reproducible Nextflow workflow that covered QC, data transformation and analysis. Custom analyses were implemented in LymphoSeq2, an R package for AIRR-Seq data exploration. A handful of samples that produced fewer than 5000 total TRB sequences were removed, so fewer than 200 HIV repertoires were analyzed. Among the 180 or so HIV repertoires that were kept, 59 were collected before ART initiation and roughly 130 were collected after ART initiation. Repertoires were downsampled to 5000 TRB nucleotide sequences, with summary statistics averaged over 100 downsampling iterations. Only TRB sequences with CDR3 regions of at least seven amino acids were retained for analysis. Diversity was measured with a Shannon entropy-derived clonality score and the Gini coefficient. In repertoire networks, the top 5000 CDR3 amino acid sequences were linked whenever an edit distance of one separated two sequences. For TRB CDR3 amino acid sequences, GLIPH2 was used to predict antigen specificity groups and MHC restriction. Known CMV, EBV, HIV or tissue antigen associations were flagged by matching CDR3 amino acid sequences against VDJdb and McPAS-TCR. Pre-ART, post-ART and control groups were compared with Wilcoxon signed-rank tests and Holm-Bonferroni correction. TCRdb stores this immuneACCESS table with in-frame sequences only. Part of the clones is absent; in the studies checked, under half of the shortfall reflects unresolved V genes, and no reason is known for the rest. The V and J calls and clone size are taken from that table; D and trimming were inferred from the DNA. The sample table shows around 12,000 clones, and approximately 77% are seen once. The ten largest make up about 20% of the sample.

The CDR3 starts with the cysteine, ends with the phenylalanine, and has 15 residues. Here the CDR3 DNA is all that survives: 45 bases in frame from base 1. The germline V end is reduced by 7 bases and the J end by 7 bases; junction bases left unmatched: 9. The germline V gene encodes CDR1 LGHNT and CDR2 FRNRAP. General study outcomes and caveats: The repertoire was dominated across all time points by expanded TRB clones identified before ART initiation, although this dominance was seen to fluctuate and to decrease in many PLHIV after ART. CDR3 length ranges in HIV repertoires were narrower than in controls, and network structure suggested an antigen-experienced repertoire with only a slight naive shift after ART. A significant increase in TRB diversity was found to be associated with ART initiation, although TRB diversity was observed to remain significantly below that of transplant donor controls even after long-term ART. Inferences about post-ART repertoire changes were limited because no data were available on ART adherence, viral resistance or therapy changes. The samples span the years 2004 to 2017, and the ART regimens used at that time may not be as effective as current regimens. Owing to limited PBMC availability, only the TCR beta chain was sequenced, without alpha chain pairing. Because cell numbers in pre-ART samples were limited, unsorted PBMC were profiled instead of sorted CD4+ and CD8+ T cells.

Participants were included only if at least one PBMC sample before ART initiation and at least two post-ART samples were available. Treatment was received in the United States of America by all participants with HIV. Cryopreserved samples of about 1-10 million PBMC were thawed and washed before DNA extraction. At the time of the earliest PBMC sample, participants with HIV were aged between roughly 20 and 54 years. PBMC samples from each participant spanned 1-4 timepoints before ART initiation and 2-8 timepoints after ART initiation, with a median of 7 samples. Serial HIV viral load, CD4+ T-cell count, ART history and demographic data were obtained for every participant. Genomic DNA was extracted from unsorted PBMC with a Qiagen kit on a QIAcube, with processing performed in batches of 12 samples.

This sample comprised unsorted PBMCs, obtained 0.5 years before starting antiretroviral therapy. This TCR came from a woman between 35 and 50 years old with HIV. The V and J genes are TRBV12-5 and TRBJ2-1, with 11 central nucleotides matching TRBD2. At the DNA level, the sequence is TGTGCTAGTGCCTTACTAGCGGGAGATTATAATGAGCAGTTCTTC. Its amino acids are CASALLAGDYNEQFF.